Below, 19 T cell receptor beta chains from the same sample are listed, as sequenced in a study of T cells after yellow fever vaccination. TCRdb reprocessed the 5' RACE reads via MiXCR and lists one record per CDR3 protein. The sample shows over 250,000 distinct CDR3 sequences, roughly 5% of them seen only once. This specimen was CD4+ T cells sorted from PBMCs, taken on the day of the yellow fever booster vaccination. Source of these receptors: a man in his late teens or twenties who received the YFV17D yellow fever vaccine.

This clonotype came up many times. The chain is built from TRBV6-6 and TRBJ2-2, with D unresolved. The V gene lost 8 bases and the J gene lost 4 bases, with 11 bases spanning the gap. The CDR3 has 13 amino acids. Germline lookup yields CDR1 MNHNY and CDR2 SVGAGI (reference sequence). CDR3 region: CASVRVVTGELFF. The CDR3 coding sequence is TGTGCCAGCGTTCGGGTTGTCACCGGGGAGCTGTTTTTT.

The V call is TRBV12-3 or TRBV12-4, the J call TRBJ2-1; D tentatively reads TRBD1 or TRBD2 (5 bases each). Deletions cut 7 bases from V and 12 bases from J, with 19 bases between. The CDR3 contains 13 residues. DNA for the CDR3: TGTGCCAGCAAAGATCCGGGACCCGTAAGGCAGTTCTTC. Protein sequence: CASKDPGPVRQFF.

This rearrangement joins TRBV7-2 to TRBJ2-7; 8 nucleotides agree with TRBD1. After removal of 3 bases from V and 2 bases from J, the junction contained 6 bases not matched to a gene. The CDR3 has 15 residues. From germline, CDR1 is SGHTA and CDR2 FQGNSA. In DNA, the CDR3 is TGTGCCAGCAGCTTTCAGACAGGGGCAACCTACGAGCAGTACGTC. It specifies CASSFQTGATYEQYV.

This clonotype has ten or more counts. The DNA of the CDR3 is TGTGCCAGCACTCCGGACAGGGGAGATGAGCAGTTCTTC. As protein: CASTPDRGDEQFF. The chain couples TRBV2 to TRBJ2-1; TRBD1 aligns across 9 bases. This CDR3 is built from 13 residues. Trimming took 7 bases from V and 8 from J; bases not matched to a gene: 6. CDR1 and CDR2 (germline): SNHLY, FYNNEI.

CDR3 region: CASSLRGGGNTIYF. For the CDR3, the DNA is TGTGCCAGCAGTTTGAGAGGGGGAGGAAACACCATATATTTT. The chain uses TRBV6-2 or TRBV6-3 and TRBJ1-3; a possible D gene is TRBD1 (6 bases). Germline V gives CDR1 MNHEY, CDR2 SVGEGT. The CDR3 is 14 residues long. V was pared by 4 bases and J by 4 bases, with 11 bases between.

The chain is built from TRBV10-3 and TRBJ2-7; 8 positions match TRBD2. The germline gives CDR1 ENHRY, CDR2 SYGVKD. The CDR3 length is 16 residues. The J segment lost 3 bases and the V segment lost 3 bases, leaving 10 bases of the junction unmatched. The CDR3 nucleotides read TGTGCCATCAGTGACCCCCAGCGGCGGGGGGTCTACGAGCAGTACTTC. It encodes CAISDPQRRGVYEQYF.

The chain links TRBV2 to TRBJ2-1; 10 bases map to TRBD2. The CDR3 extends over 15 amino acids. Unmatched junction bases numbered 2, after V lost 2 bases and J lost 4 bases. The germline V gene has CDR1 SNHLY and CDR2 FYNNEI. The CDR3: CASSESGGGYNEQFF. For the CDR3, the DNA is TGTGCCAGCAGTGAAAGCGGGGGGGGATACAATGAGCAGTTCTTC.

This clonotype was seen a few times. J is TRBJ1-4 and V is TRBV5-1, with TRBD1 as a possible D gene (5 bases). The V end was cut by 2 bases, the J end by 5 bases, with 10 bases between. The CDR3 has 14 amino acids. The germline CDR1 and CDR2 sequences are SGHRS and YFSETQ. CDR3 loop: CASSLGAGNEKLFF. In nucleotides, the CDR3 is TGCGCCAGCAGCTTAGGGGCGGGAAATGAAAAACTGTTTTTT.

This clonotype has ten or more counts. The chain joins TRBV29-1 to TRBJ2-5, with D perhaps matching TRBD1 or TRBD2 (6 bases each). The CDR3 runs to 15 residues. Germline CDR1 is SQVTM and CDR2 is ANQGSEA. Trimming stripped 4 bases from V and 0 bases from J, with 15 bases between. CDR3 sequence: CSVGVGGPYQETQYF. The CDR3 DNA sequence: TGCAGCGTTGGGGTAGGGGGGCCGTACCAAGAGACCCAGTACTTC.

The rearrangement joins TRBV7-2 to TRBJ2-3; 14 bases line up with TRBD2. With V trimmed by 2 bases and J by 9 bases, 4 bases remained unmatched. The CDR3 length is 15 residues. Germline V gives CDR1 SGHTA, CDR2 FQGNSA. The CDR3 is CASSLRGTSGGTQYF. CDR3 coding DNA: TGTGCCAGCAGCTTACGGGGGACTAGCGGGGGAACGCAGTATTTT.

This chain's CDR3 is CASSPYSGETQYF. CDR3 bases: TGTGCCAGCTCACCTTACTCGGGAGAGACCCAGTACTTC. This chain joins TRBV18 and TRBJ2-5, with D unclear. V was clipped by 3 bases and J by 4 bases, with 9 bases between them. The CDR3 spans 13 residues. The germline gives CDR1 KGHSH, CDR2 LQKENI.

This clonotype turned up a few times. The chain carries TRBV5-1 and TRBJ2-7; TRBD1 matches at 8 bases. From germline, CDR1 is SGHRS and CDR2 YFSETQ. CDR3 length: 15 amino acids. The J segment lost 0 bases and the V segment lost 4 bases, leaving 6 bases of the junction unmatched. This CDR3 reads CASSLQGVNSYEQYF. CDR3 DNA: TGCGCCAGCAGCCTACAGGGGGTTAACTCCTACGAGCAGTACTTC.

This clonotype showed up just a few times. The chain uses TRBV6-2 or TRBV6-3 and TRBJ1-5; TRBD1 matches at 10 bases. The CDR3 is 16 amino acids. J gave up 7 bases and V 6 bases, and 12 bases lay outside the gene matches. Germline V gene lookup returns CDR1 MNHEY and CDR2 SVGEGT. The CDR3 loop reads CASSPPGQGNRQPQHF. The CDR3 coding sequence is TGTGCCAGCAGCCCCCCGGGACAGGGGAATCGACAGCCCCAGCATTTT.

This clonotype was counted at least ten times. The V call is TRBV7-3, the J call TRBJ2-2; perhaps TRBD2 as D (5 bases). The V and J ends lost 2 bases and 2 bases respectively, with 9 bases between them. The CDR3 runs 15 residues. Germline V gene data show CDR1 as SGHTA and CDR2 as FQGTGA. CDR3 loop: CASSLPTGNTGELFF. As DNA, the CDR3 is TGTGCCAGCAGCTTACCCACGGGAAACACCGGGGAGCTGTTTTTT.

This clonotype was seen many times. The rearrangement links TRBV6-2 or TRBV6-3 to TRBJ1-4; D is uncertain. Germline lookup yields CDR1 MNHEY and CDR2 SVGEGT. Trimming pared 2 bases from V and 8 bases from J, leaving 12 bases between. CDR3 length equals 14 residues. The CDR3 spells CASSYRVPSEKLFF. CDR3 in DNA: TGTGCCAGCAGTTACCGGGTCCCGAGCGAAAAACTGTTTTTT.

The chain recombines TRBV7-2 with TRBJ1-6, with TRBD1 as a possible D gene (6 bases). V was clipped by 6 bases and J by 0 bases, with 12 bases between them. The CDR3 runs 16 residues. Germline values: CDR1 SGHTA, CDR2 FQGNSA. This chain's CDR3 is CASRPDRSSYNSPLHF. The CDR3 DNA reads as TGTGCCAGCAGACCCGACAGGAGCTCCTATAATTCACCCCTCCACTTT.

The table lists this clonotype with a few counts. The chain uses TRBV6-5 and TRBJ2-3; weak D call: TRBD2 (6 bases). This CDR3 spans 15 amino acids. In germline, CDR1 is MNHEY, CDR2 SVGAGI. V lost 8 bases and J 5 bases, leaving 20 bases between the germline ends. The CDR3 here is CASRQMGMGGDTQYF. The CDR3 DNA is TGTGCCAGCCGTCAAATGGGCATGGGGGGAGATACGCAGTATTTT.

There are a few counts of this clonotype. The chain joins TRBV9 to TRBJ2-3; 9 bases align to TRBD2. The CDR3 spans 16 residues. V shed 0 bases and J 2 bases; nucleotides not matched to a gene: 4. Germline V gives CDR1 SGDLS, CDR2 YYNGEE. Written as DNA, the CDR3 is TGTGCCAGCAGCGTAGCGAGCGGGGGGTTCACAGATACGCAGTATTTT. Amino acids: CASSVASGGFTDTQYF.

This clonotype has a handful of counts. The chain has TRBV6-4 and TRBJ2-2, with 7 bases matching TRBD1. The CDR3 loop spans 16 amino acids. J gave up 4 bases and V 6 bases, and 11 bases lay outside the gene matches. Germline CDR1 reads MRHNA; CDR2 reads SNTAGT. CDR3 nucleotide sequence: TGTGCCAGCAGCAAGGCCGGGACAGTTCCCACCGGGGAGCTGTTTTTT. As protein: CASSKAGTVPTGELFF.